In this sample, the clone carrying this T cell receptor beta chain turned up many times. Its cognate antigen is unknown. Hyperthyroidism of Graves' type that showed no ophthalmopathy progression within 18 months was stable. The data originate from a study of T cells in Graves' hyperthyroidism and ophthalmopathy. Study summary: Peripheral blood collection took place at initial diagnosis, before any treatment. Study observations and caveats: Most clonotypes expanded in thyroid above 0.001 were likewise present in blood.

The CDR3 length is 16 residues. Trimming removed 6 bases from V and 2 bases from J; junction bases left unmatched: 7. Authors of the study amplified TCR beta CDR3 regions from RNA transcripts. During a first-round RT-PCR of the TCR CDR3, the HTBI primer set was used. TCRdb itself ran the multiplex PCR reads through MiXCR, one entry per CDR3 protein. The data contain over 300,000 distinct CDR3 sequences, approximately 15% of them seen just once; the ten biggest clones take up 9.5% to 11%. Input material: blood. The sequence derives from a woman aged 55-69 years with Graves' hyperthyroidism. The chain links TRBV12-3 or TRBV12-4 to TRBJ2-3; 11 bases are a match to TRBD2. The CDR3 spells CASSQTSGRPTDTQYF. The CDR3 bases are TGTGCCAGCAGCCAAACTAGCGGGAGACCCACAGATACGCAGTATTTT.